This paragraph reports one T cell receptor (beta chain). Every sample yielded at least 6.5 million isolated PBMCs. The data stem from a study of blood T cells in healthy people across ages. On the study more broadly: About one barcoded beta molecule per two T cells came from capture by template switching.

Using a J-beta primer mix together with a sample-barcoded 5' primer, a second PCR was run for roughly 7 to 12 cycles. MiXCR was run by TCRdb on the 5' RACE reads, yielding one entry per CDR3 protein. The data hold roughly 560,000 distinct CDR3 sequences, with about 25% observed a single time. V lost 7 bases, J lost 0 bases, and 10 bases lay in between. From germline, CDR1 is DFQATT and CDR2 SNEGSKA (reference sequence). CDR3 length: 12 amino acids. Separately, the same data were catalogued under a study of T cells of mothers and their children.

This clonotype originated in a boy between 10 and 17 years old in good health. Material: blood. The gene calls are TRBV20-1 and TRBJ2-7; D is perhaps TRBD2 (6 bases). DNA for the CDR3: TGCAGTGGGGACTCGAGCTCCTACGAGCAGTACTTC. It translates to CSGDSSSYEQYF.